Sequencing of this TCR beta chain was carried out in a study of radiation and T cells in renal cell carcinoma. The time point: blood 4 weeks post-SBRT, at nephrectomy. The sample's treatment: 15 Gy SBRT to primary tumor, nephrectomy 4 weeks later. Nephrectomy followed 15 Gy stereotactic body radiation by 4 weeks. Blood was sampled at baseline, 2 weeks and 4 weeks after SBRT. Sequencing used immunoSEQ multiplex PCR; TCRdb keeps in-frame clones, though not all of them. The repertoire consists of 130,000 to 150,000 clones, with about 86% occurring once and the leading ten covering 15% to 20%. Germline values: CDR1 MDHEN, CDR2 SYDVKM. The CDR3 covers 15 residues. V dropped 2 bases and J dropped 3 bases, with 14 bases sitting between them.

The specimen was blood, collected from a patient whose treatment included radiotherapy and nephrectomy. The TCR comes from a woman aged 45-65 years with renal cell carcinoma. This chain links TRBV28 with TRBJ2-7; D is perhaps TRBD1 or TRBD2 (5 bases each). The CDR3: CASSLLGRDGYEQYF. CDR3 nucleotide sequence: TGTGCCAGCAGTTTACTCGGCAGGGACGGCTACGAGCAGTACTTC.